These T cell receptor beta chains were read from a single sample in a study of blood T cell repertoires in COVID-19. Assay used: immunoSEQ multiplex PCR; TCRdb lists only in-frame clones, some missing. Of 200,000 to 250,000 clones listed, around four fifths are singletons. Sequenced material: peripheral blood. These receptors were collected from a woman of 80 years or more with COVID-19, enrolled during active disease. Both conserved end residues are part of each CDR3. Fields, in order: J gene, D gene, clone size, V gene, CDR3 protein, CDR3 DNA. A D gene is named only where the DNA matches it firmly. Clone size is shown for a subset of rows, as once, few, many or a class of expanded clone.

J: TRBJ1-3; D: TRBD1; size: NA; V: TRBV6-5; CDR3: CASGGQGYGNTIYF; DNA: TGTGCCAGCGGGGGACAGGGCTACGGAAACACCATATATTTT
J: TRBJ1-1; D: NA; size: NA; V: TRBV7-9; CDR3: CASSSQGGRNTEAFF; DNA: TGTGCCAGCAGCTCCCAGGGAGGGAGGAACACTGAAGCTTTCTTT
J: TRBJ1-1; D: NA; size: NA; V: TRBV6-2/TRBV6-3; CDR3: CASSTNRENTEAFF; DNA: TGTGCCAGCAGCACAAACAGGGAGAACACTGAAGCTTTCTTT
J: TRBJ2-1; D: TRBD2; size: NA; V: TRBV2; CDR3: CASNGGDNEQFF; DNA: TGTGCCAGCAATGGGGGGGACAATGAGCAGTTCTTC
J: TRBJ2-7; D: TRBD2; size: NA; V: TRBV6-2/TRBV6-3; CDR3: CASSYPLRVRDYYEQYF; DNA: TGTGCCAGCAGTTACCCCCTCCGGGTAAGGGACTACTACGAGCAGTACTTC
J: TRBJ2-7; D: NA; size: NA; V: TRBV21-1; CDR3: CASSRDSTYEQYF; DNA: TGTGCCAGCAGCCGGGACAGCACCTACGAGCAGTACTTC
J: TRBJ1-5; D: TRBD1; size: once; V: TRBV3-1/TRBV3-2; CDR3: CASSLDRGGQPQHF; DNA: TGTGCCAGCAGCCTCGACAGGGGCGGTCAGCCCCAGCATTTT
J: TRBJ1-1; D: TRBD1; size: NA; V: TRBV5-4; CDR3: CASSLPGQGYTEAFF; DNA: TGTGCCAGCAGCCTACCGGGACAGGGCTACACTGAAGCTTTCTTT
J: TRBJ2-7; D: NA; size: NA; V: TRBV20-1; CDR3: CSASPQGLEQYF; DNA: TGCAGTGCTAGTCCCCAGGGACTCGAGCAGTACTTC
J: TRBJ1-1; D: NA; size: NA; V: TRBV14; CDR3: CASSLQEVTEAFF; DNA: TGTGCCAGCAGCCTTCAAGAGGTCACTGAAGCTTTCTTT
J: TRBJ1-5; D: TRBD1; size: NA; V: TRBV6-5; CDR3: CASRGQGISNQPQHF; DNA: TGTGCCAGCAGGGGACAGGGGATCAGCAATCAGCCCCAGCATTTT
J: TRBJ1-5; D: TRBD1; size: NA; V: TRBV5-5; CDR3: CASSLRTGVNQPQHF; DNA: TGTGCCAGCAGCTTGCGGACAGGGGTCAATCAGCCCCAGCATTTT
J: TRBJ1-4; D: TRBD1; size: NA; V: TRBV5-6; CDR3: CASSFTGTANEKLFF; DNA: TGTGCCAGCAGCTTTACCGGGACAGCTAATGAAAAACTGTTTTTT
J: TRBJ1-4; D: NA; size: NA; V: TRBV7-9; CDR3: CASSFREANEKLFF; DNA: TGTGCCAGCAGTTTCAGGGAGGCTAATGAAAAACTGTTTTTT
J: TRBJ2-7; D: TRBD1; size: NA; V: TRBV6-1; CDR3: CASRTPGGLGYEQYF; DNA: TGTGCCAGCAGGACCCCAGGGGGCCTCGGCTACGAGCAGTACTTC
J: TRBJ2-7; D: TRBD1; size: NA; V: TRBV18; CDR3: CASSPQTGVTSYEQYF; DNA: TGTGCCAGCTCACCCCAAACAGGGGTGACCTCCTACGAGCAGTACTTC
J: TRBJ1-2; D: TRBD1; size: NA; V: TRBV3-1/TRBV3-2; CDR3: CASSIGGAGGYTF; DNA: TGTGCCAGCAGTATAGGGGGCGCGGGTGGCTACACCTTC
J: TRBJ2-1; D: TRBD1; size: NA; V: TRBV6-5; CDR3: CASRRTGTNEQFF; DNA: TGTGCCAGCAGACGGACAGGTACAAATGAGCAGTTCTTC
J: TRBJ1-2; D: TRBD1; size: NA; V: TRBV28; CDR3: CASRNPRDRGYGYTF; DNA: TGTGCCAGCCGAAATCCCCGGGACAGGGGCTATGGCTACACCTTC
J: TRBJ2-2; D: NA; size: once; V: TRBV5-1; CDR3: CARIRDIFTGELFF; DNA: TGCGCCAGGATCCGGGACATCTTCACCGGGGAGCTGTTTTTT
J: TRBJ2-7; D: NA; size: NA; V: TRBV5-1; CDR3: CASSLEGGYEQYF; DNA: TGCGCCAGCAGCTTGGAGGGAGGTTACGAGCAGTACTTC
J: TRBJ1-2; D: TRBD1; size: NA; V: TRBV4-1; CDR3: CASSRPGQGLYGYTF; DNA: TGCGCCAGCAGCCGCCCCGGACAGGGCCTCTATGGCTACACCTTC
J: TRBJ1-1; D: NA; size: NA; V: TRBV5-1; CDR3: CASSLWTLNTEAFF; DNA: TGCGCCAGCAGCTTGTGGACTCTGAACACTGAAGCTTTCTTT
J: TRBJ2-7; D: TRBD1; size: NA; V: TRBV5-1; CDR3: CASRPGTVSYEQYF; DNA: TGCGCCAGCAGACCCGGGACAGTCTCCTACGAGCAGTACTTC
J: TRBJ1-3; D: NA; size: NA; V: TRBV19; CDR3: CASSRDFSSGNTIYF; DNA: TGTGCCAGTAGCCGGGACTTCTCCTCTGGAAACACCATATATTTT
J: TRBJ2-2; D: NA; size: NA; V: TRBV12-3/TRBV12-4; CDR3: CASRLSTGELFF; DNA: TGTGCCAGCAGACTCTCCACCGGGGAGCTGTTTTTT
J: TRBJ2-1; D: TRBD2; size: NA; V: TRBV7-3; CDR3: CASSPSSGSYNEQFF; DNA: TGTGCCAGCAGCCCCTCTAGCGGCTCCTACAATGAGCAGTTCTTC
J: TRBJ1-5; D: NA; size: NA; V: TRBV19; CDR3: CASSVPGIQPQHF; DNA: TGTGCCAGTAGCGTACCCGGGATTCAGCCCCAGCATTTT
J: TRBJ1-2; D: NA; size: NA; V: TRBV29-1; CDR3: CSVEDLGYTF; DNA: TGCAGCGTTGAAGATCTCGGCTACACCTTC
J: TRBJ2-7; D: NA; size: NA; V: TRBV7-2; CDR3: CASSLGWRNEQYF; DNA: TGTGCCAGCAGCTTAGGTTGGAGAAACGAGCAGTACTTC
J: TRBJ2-5; D: TRBD2; size: NA; V: TRBV30; CDR3: CAWRRGGGAQETQYF; DNA: TGTGCCTGGCGGCGGGGCGGGGGGGCCCAAGAGACCCAGTACTTC
J: TRBJ1-3; D: TRBD1; size: NA; V: TRBV7-8; CDR3: CASSLADRAGNTIYF; DNA: TGTGCCAGCAGCTTAGCCGACAGGGCTGGAAACACCATATATTTT
J: TRBJ1-2; D: NA; size: few; V: TRBV2; CDR3: CASTKERGQGGGYTF; DNA: TGTGCCAGCACAAAGGAGCGGGGGCAGGGAGGAGGCTACACCTTC
J: TRBJ1-2; D: TRBD1; size: NA; V: TRBV5-6; CDR3: CASSYYRGRPPNYGYTF; DNA: TGTGCCAGCAGCTACTACAGGGGCCGACCTCCTAACTATGGCTACACCTTC
J: TRBJ1-2; D: NA; size: NA; V: TRBV29-1; CDR3: CSVEEGRIYGYTF; DNA: TGCAGCGTTGAAGAGGGGAGAATTTATGGCTACACCTTC
J: TRBJ2-6; D: NA; size: few; V: TRBV5-6; CDR3: CASSPLSDSPPSGANVLTF; DNA: TGTGCCAGCAGCCCCCTGAGTGACAGTCCGCCCTCTGGGGCCAACGTCCTGACTTTC
J: TRBJ1-1; D: TRBD1; size: NA; V: TRBV5-1; CDR3: CASSLGGTGGEAFF; DNA: TGCGCCAGCAGCTTGGGAGGGACAGGGGGCGAGGCTTTCTTT
J: TRBJ1-1; D: TRBD1; size: NA; V: TRBV3-1/TRBV3-2; CDR3: CASSMGQTYTEAFF; DNA: TGTGCCAGCAGCATGGGACAGACGTACACTGAAGCTTTCTTT
J: TRBJ1-6; D: NA; size: NA; V: TRBV5-1; CDR3: CASSLLGAADSPLHF; DNA: TGCGCCAGCAGCCTATTGGGCGCAGCCGATTCACCCCTCCACTTT
J: TRBJ1-5; D: NA; size: NA; V: TRBV7-2; CDR3: CASSAQGYQPQHF; DNA: TGTGCCAGCAGCGCGCAGGGGTACCAGCCCCAGCATTTT
J: TRBJ1-4; D: NA; size: NA; V: TRBV2; CDR3: CASSVDGLKREKLFF; DNA: TGTGCCAGCAGTGTAGACGGACTCAAGAGGGAAAAACTGTTTTTT
J: TRBJ1-1; D: NA; size: NA; V: TRBV12-3/TRBV12-4; CDR3: CASSSQENTEAFF; DNA: TGTGCCAGCAGTTCACAGGAGAACACTGAAGCTTTCTTT
J: TRBJ1-2; D: NA; size: once; V: TRBV29-1; CDR3: CSVPEWGGDGGYTF; DNA: TGCAGCGTCCCCGAATGGGGGGGTGACGGGGGCTACACCTTC
J: TRBJ1-1; D: NA; size: NA; V: TRBV6-5; CDR3: CASSRTMNVGTEAFF; DNA: TGTGCCAGCAGCCGCACTATGAATGTAGGAACTGAAGCTTTCTTT
J: TRBJ1-1; D: TRBD1; size: NA; V: TRBV5-1; CDR3: CASSSQGANTEAFF; DNA: TGCGCCAGCAGCTCTCAGGGGGCAAACACTGAAGCTTTCTTT